This is a list of T cell receptor beta chains from one sample in a study of regulatory T cells in long-lasting Graves disease. A single record per CDR3 protein comes from TCRdb applying MiXCR to the multiplex PCR reads. Among 440,000 or so distinct CDR3 sequences listed, around 15% were seen once. The data also belong to a second study, concerning T cells in Graves' hyperthyroidism and ophthalmopathy.

This specimen consisted of peripheral blood mononuclear cells (PBMCs), obtained at new diagnosis, from a patient treated with antithyroid drugs. The source is a woman under 40 with Graves disease. Each CDR3 is given with its conserved first and last residue. D genes are given only for firm matches. Some rows mark clone size as missing; the rest say once, few, many or name a class of expanded clone.

CDR3aa | CDR3nt | d_gene | abundance | j_gene | v_gene
CATSRVKQNTEAFF | TGTGCCACCAGCAGAGTAAAACAGAACACTGAAGCTTTCTTT | - | many | TRBJ1-1 | TRBV15
CASSPGSSSEQYF | TGTGCCAGCAGCCCAGGGAGCAGCTCCGAGCAGTACTTC | - | many | TRBJ2-7 | TRBV12-3/TRBV12-4
CASSQFGDVGYTF | TGTGCCAGCAGCCAGTTCGGGGACGTCGGCTACACCTTC | - | - | TRBJ1-2 | TRBV3-1
CASSNGRDGEAFF | TGTGCCAGCTCCAATGGCCGGGACGGTGAAGCTTTCTTT | - | many | TRBJ1-1 | TRBV7-2
CASSLLGRGLGNTIYF | TGTGCCAGCAGTTTACTGGGCAGGGGGCTTGGAAACACCATATATTTT | TRBD1 | many | TRBJ1-3 | TRBV28
CSVSIGTTYNEQFF | TGCAGCGTCAGCATCGGGACAACATACAATGAGCAGTTCTTC | - | many | TRBJ2-1 | TRBV29-1
CASSLAGRARETQYF | TGTGCCAGCAGCTTAGCAGGGAGGGCGAGGGAGACCCAGTACTTC | TRBD2 | - | TRBJ2-5 | TRBV7-2
CASSSPKGDYEQYF | TGTGCCAGCAGTTCCCCCAAAGGGGACTACGAGCAGTACTTC | - | many | TRBJ2-7 | TRBV6-5
CASSGRPHGDYNEQFF | TGCGCCAGCAGCGGGAGGCCCCACGGGGACTACAATGAGCAGTTCTTC | - | many | TRBJ2-1 | TRBV5-1
CASSTRPDTQYF | TGTGCCAGCAGCACCCGTCCAGATACGCAGTATTTT | - | many | TRBJ2-3 | TRBV9
CASSFLQQDYEQYF | TGTGCCAGCAGTTTTTTACAGCAAGATTACGAGCAGTACTTC | - | few | TRBJ2-7 | TRBV12-3/TRBV12-4
CSARGLAGVNNEQFF | TGCAGTGCTAGAGGGCTAGCGGGGGTCAACAATGAGCAGTTCTTC | TRBD2 | - | TRBJ2-1 | TRBV20-1
CAYSGRVTYNEQFF | TGTGCCTACAGCGGGAGGGTAACCTACAATGAGCAGTTCTTC | TRBD2 | many | TRBJ2-1 | TRBV7-9
CASRPAGTPNNEQFF | TGTGCCAGCAGACCAGCCGGGACTCCAAACAATGAGCAGTTCTTC | - | many | TRBJ2-1 | TRBV6-1
CASSPGTVTGELFF | TGTGCCAGCAGCCCGGGGACAGTCACCGGGGAGCTGTTTTTT | TRBD1 | many | TRBJ2-2 | TRBV12-3/TRBV12-4
CASSRTGTGVYGYTF | TGTGCCAGCAGCCGCACCGGGACAGGGGTCTATGGCTACACCTTC | TRBD1 | few | TRBJ1-2 | TRBV14
CSASAGTGVVPNTGVEVNTEAFF | TGCAGTGCTAGTGCCGGGACAGGGGTCGTCCCTAATACGGGAGTGGAAGTGAACACTGAAGCTTTCTTT | TRBD1 | few | TRBJ1-1 | TRBV20-1
CSATTFKDGGYTF | TGCAGTGCTACTACTTTTAAGGACGGTGGCTACACCTTC | - | many | TRBJ1-2 | TRBV20-1
CASSHSGYEQYF | TGTGCCAGCAGCCACTCCGGCTACGAGCAGTACTTC | - | many | TRBJ2-7 | TRBV7-2
CAITAREASTDTQYF | TGTGCCATCACAGCTCGCGAAGCTAGCACAGATACGCAGTATTTT | - | many | TRBJ2-3 | TRBV10-3
CASSLVLANLNEQFF | TGTGCCAGCAGCCTAGTACTAGCGAATTTAAATGAGCAGTTCTTC | TRBD2 | many | TRBJ2-1 | TRBV28
CATSLTIYTEAFF | TGTGCCACCAGCCTTACCATTTACACTGAAGCTTTCTTT | - | many | TRBJ1-1 | TRBV15
CASSWPGGHEQYF | TGTGCCAGCAGCTGGCCAGGGGGCCACGAGCAGTACTTC | TRBD1 | many | TRBJ2-7 | TRBV7-2
CASSLAGQADNEQFF | TGTGCCAGCAGCTTGGCTGGACAGGCTGACAATGAGCAGTTCTTC | TRBD1 | many | TRBJ2-1 | TRBV5-1
CASSYDKGQATFF | TGTGCCAGCAGTTACGACAAGGGACAGGCTACGTTCTTC | TRBD1 | - | TRBJ2-1 | TRBV6-9
CASSVGWSAEQYF | TGTGCCAGCAGCGTAGGTTGGTCCGCCGAGCAGTACTTC | - | many | TRBJ2-7 | TRBV9
CASSENRDKTQYF | TGTGCCAGCAGCGAAAACAGGGACAAGACCCAGTACTTC | - | - | TRBJ2-5 | TRBV7-9
CASSPPTLQETQYF | TGTGCCAGCTCACCCCCCACTCTTCAAGAGACCCAGTACTTC | - | many | TRBJ2-5 | TRBV18
CASSEASTGVTEAFF | TGTGCCAGCAGTGAAGCGTCGACAGGGGTGACTGAAGCTTTCTTT | TRBD1 | many | TRBJ1-1 | TRBV2
CASSYFYRIAKNIQYF | TGTGCCAGCAGTTACTTCTACAGGATAGCCAAAAACATTCAGTACTTC | - | few | TRBJ2-4 | TRBV11-2